The 4 T cell receptor beta chains below were found in one sample sequenced in a study of T cell repertoires in cytomegalovirus infection. These receptors' antigens are unknown. Each CDR3 protein is one row after TCRdb ran MiXCR on the reads. The sample records about 100,000 distinct CDR3 sequences, roughly two fifths being singletons. The sequences come from CD8+ T cells from cultured PBMCs, collected from culture after CMV antigen stimulation. All receptors derive from a human donor in good health (CMV status not recorded). Some clones in this sample may be carry-over from other donors' samples.

The chain has TRBV12-3 or TRBV12-4 and TRBJ2-3; D remains unclear. Trimming left V 3 bases short and J 0 bases short, with 7 bases between. The CDR3 runs to 14 residues. This CDR3 is CASSLYSSTDTQYF. In nucleotides, the CDR3 is TGTGCCAGCAGTTTGTACAGTAGCACAGATACGCAGTATTTT.

This clonotype was found a few times. The J gene is TRBJ1-1, the V gene TRBV27; 7 bases match TRBD1. The trim removed 6 bases at V and 3 bases at J, leaving 4 bases unmatched. Germline-derived CDR1 and CDR2 are MNHEY and SMNVEV (reference sequence). The CDR3 length is 13 residues. For the CDR3, the DNA is TGTGCCAGCAGACATACAGGGGACACTGAAGCTTTCTTT. It encodes CASRHTGDTEAFF.

J is TRBJ2-6 and V is TRBV6-5, with a possible D match to TRBD2 (5 bases). CDR1 MNHEY and CDR2 SVGAGI come from the germline V gene. V was pared by 5 bases and J by 4 bases, with 15 bases between. This CDR3 comprises 16 residues. The DNA for the CDR3 is TGTGCCAGCAGTCCCTCTGGTCCGGGAGGGGCCAACGTCCTGACTTTC. It codes for CASSPSGPGGANVLTF.

By frequency in the sample, this clonotype is medium-sized. The chain recombines TRBV7-2 with TRBJ1-2; D unresolved. The ends were cut back, 5 bases at V and 4 bases at J, with 8 bases in the middle. The CDR3 runs 12 residues. CDR1 is SGHTA and CDR2 is FQGNSA in the germline V gene. CDR3 coding DNA: TGTGCCAGCAGCCCCAGGAGCTATGGCTACACCTTC. Its protein is CASSPRSYGYTF.